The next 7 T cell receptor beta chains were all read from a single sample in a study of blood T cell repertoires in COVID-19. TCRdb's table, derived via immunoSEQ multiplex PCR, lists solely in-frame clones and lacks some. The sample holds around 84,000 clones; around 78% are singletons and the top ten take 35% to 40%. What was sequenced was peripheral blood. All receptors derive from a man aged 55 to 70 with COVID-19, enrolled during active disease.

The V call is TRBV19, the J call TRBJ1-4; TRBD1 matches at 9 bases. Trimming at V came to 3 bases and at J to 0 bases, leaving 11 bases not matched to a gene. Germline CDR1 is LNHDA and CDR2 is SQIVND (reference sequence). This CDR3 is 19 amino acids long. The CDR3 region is CASSIPTGGPFSTNEKLFF. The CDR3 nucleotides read TGTGCCAGTAGTATTCCTACAGGGGGCCCATTTTCAACTAATGAAAAACTGTTTTTT.

CDR3 DNA sequence: TGTGCCAGCAGCCTCAAGACAGGGCTTGGGCTGGGCTACACCTTC. This translates into CASSLKTGLGLGYTF. The chain has TRBV5-4 and TRBJ1-2; TRBD1 matches 7 bases. This CDR3 has 15 residues. The V gene's germline CDR1 is SGHNT and CDR2 YYREEE (reference sequence). J gave up 8 bases and V 4 bases, and 14 bases lay outside the gene matches.

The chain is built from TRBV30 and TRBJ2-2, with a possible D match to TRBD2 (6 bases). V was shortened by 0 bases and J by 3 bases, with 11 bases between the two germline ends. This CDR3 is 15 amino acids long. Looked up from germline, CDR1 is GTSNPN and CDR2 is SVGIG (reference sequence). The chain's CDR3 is CAWSVPGSHTGELFF. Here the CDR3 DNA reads TGTGCCTGGAGTGTACCCGGGAGTCACACCGGGGAGCTGTTTTTT.

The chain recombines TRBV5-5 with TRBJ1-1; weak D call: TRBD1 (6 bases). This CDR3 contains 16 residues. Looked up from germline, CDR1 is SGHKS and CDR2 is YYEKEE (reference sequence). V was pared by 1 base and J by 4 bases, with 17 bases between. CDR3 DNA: TGTGCCAGCAGCTTGTCTGTTGGCAGGGGATTCACTGAAGCTTTCTTT. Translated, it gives CASSLSVGRGFTEAFF.

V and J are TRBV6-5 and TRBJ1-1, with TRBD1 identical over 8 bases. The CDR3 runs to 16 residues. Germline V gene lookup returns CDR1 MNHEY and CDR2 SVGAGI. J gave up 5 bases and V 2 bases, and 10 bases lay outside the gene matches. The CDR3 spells CASSYTQGASLTEAFF. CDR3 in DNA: TGTGCCAGCAGTTACACTCAGGGGGCGAGTTTAACTGAAGCTTTCTTT.

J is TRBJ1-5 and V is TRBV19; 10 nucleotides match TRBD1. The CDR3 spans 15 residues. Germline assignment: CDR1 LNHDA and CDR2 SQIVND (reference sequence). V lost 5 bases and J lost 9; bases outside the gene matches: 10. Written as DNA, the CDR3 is TGTGCCAGTAGTTCCCGGGACAGGGGTATTTGGCCCCAGCATTTT. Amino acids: CASSSRDRGIWPQHF.

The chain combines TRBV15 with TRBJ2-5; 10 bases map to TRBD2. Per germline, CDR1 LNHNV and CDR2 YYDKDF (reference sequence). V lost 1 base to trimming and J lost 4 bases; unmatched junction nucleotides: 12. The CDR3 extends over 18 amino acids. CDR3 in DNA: TGTGCCACCAGCAGAGTTAAGGCAGGAGCGGGGGGGCGAGAGACCCAGTACTTC. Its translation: CATSRVKAGAGGRETQYF.